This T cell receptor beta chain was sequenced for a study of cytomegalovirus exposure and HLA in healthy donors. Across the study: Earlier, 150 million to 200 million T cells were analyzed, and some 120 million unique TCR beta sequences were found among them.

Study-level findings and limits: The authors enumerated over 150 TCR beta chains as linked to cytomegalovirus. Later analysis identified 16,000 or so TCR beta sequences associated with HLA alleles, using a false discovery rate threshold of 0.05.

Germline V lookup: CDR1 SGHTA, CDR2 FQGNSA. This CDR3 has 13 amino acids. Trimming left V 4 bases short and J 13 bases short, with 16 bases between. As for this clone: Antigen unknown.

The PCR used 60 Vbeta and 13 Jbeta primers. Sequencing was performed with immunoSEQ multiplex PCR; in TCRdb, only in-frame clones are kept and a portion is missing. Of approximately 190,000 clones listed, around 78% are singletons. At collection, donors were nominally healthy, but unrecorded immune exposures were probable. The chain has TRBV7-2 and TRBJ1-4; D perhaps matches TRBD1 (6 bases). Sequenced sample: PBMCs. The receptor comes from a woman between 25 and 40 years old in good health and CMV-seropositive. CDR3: CASSSVGHRALFF. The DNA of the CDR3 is TGTGCCAGCAGCTCGGTGGGACACCGGGCACTGTTTTTT.